This T cell receptor (beta chain) was sequenced during a study of T cells in tuberculosis. The wider study: CD1B tetramers identified T cells specific for mycobacterial lipid GMM.

Latent tuberculosis screening used tuberculin skin test and IGRA at entry. TCRdb's table, derived via immunoSEQ multiplex PCR, lists solely in-frame clones and lacks some. The sample lists 37,000 or so clones, approximately 94% occurring once. The germline CDR1 and CDR2 sequences are SGHTA and FQGTGA. Trimming cost V 3 bases and J 0 bases, with 11 bases left between them. The CDR3 totals 15 residues. V usage is TRBV7-3 and J usage is TRBJ1-2, with no clear D. This TCR was sampled from a donor between 5 and 29 years old with latent tuberculosis or without tuberculosis infection. Some clones in this sample may be carry-over from other donors' samples. The source material was PBMCs. CDR3 in amino acids: CASSFEGRPNYGYTF. Here the CDR3 DNA reads TGTGCCAGCAGCTTTGAGGGCAGGCCTAACTATGGCTACACCTTC.